This TCR beta chain was sequenced during a study of blood T cells in healthy people across ages. The use of a sample-barcoded 5' primer and a J-beta primer mix characterized a second PCR of about 7 to 12 cycles. TCRdb re-analysed the 5' RACE reads in MiXCR, keeping a single row per CDR3 protein. This repertoire shows some 1.5 million distinct CDR3 sequences, about 45% found once; its top ten account for roughly 3.7%. Sequencing used blood. This clonotype was obtained from a woman aged 18-29 years in good health.

CDR3 sequence (DNA): TGCAGCGTTGATAAGGGTCGGGGCACTGAAGCTTTCTTT. Translating gives CSVDKGRGTEAFF. The chain uses TRBV29-1 and TRBJ1-1; D is uncertain. Germline CDR1 reads SQVTM; CDR2 reads ANQGSEA. V dropped 3 bases and J dropped 4 bases, with 12 bases sitting between them. CDR3 length: 13 amino acids. The entire variable domain, with the rest obtained from reference TRBV29-1 and TRBJ1-1, is as follows: SAVISQKPSRDICQRGTSLTIQCQVDSQVTMMFWYRQQPGQSLTLIATANQGSEATYESGFVIDKFPISRPNLTFSTLTVSNMSPEDSSIYLCSVDKGRGTEAFFGQGTRLTVV.